This T cell receptor (beta chain) was sequenced for a study of blood T cell repertoires in COVID-19. Study at large: COVID-19 samples, acute and convalescent, were from the United States, Italy and Spain. From T cells, B-cell-depleted T cells, or PBMCs came the material, which was cDNA or gDNA.

Clones were sequenced by immunoSEQ multiplex PCR, and TCRdb holds only the in-frame ones, with some missing. The sample includes 300,000 or so clones, roughly 85% of them seen just once. The study recruited people aged about 18 to 89 years across approximately 25 US areas. Cohort 3 recovered donors had two negative PCRs, clearance, or symptom resolution. V lost 2 bases and J lost 4, with 15 bases in between. The germline gives CDR1 SGHTA, CDR2 FQGNSA. The CDR3 covers 16 residues. The chain employs TRBV7-2 and TRBJ1-5, with D tentatively TRBD1 (5 bases). The source is a woman between 25 and 40 years old who had recovered from COVID-19. The sample taken for sequencing was PBMCs or T cells enriched from blood (not recorded which). In DNA form, the CDR3 reads TGTGCCAGCAGCTTATCCCGGGACCGGGGGAATCAGCCCCAGCATTTT. Translated, it gives CASSLSRDRGNQPQHF.